The rows below give T cell receptor beta chains drawn from one sample of a study of blood T cell repertoires in COVID-19. Clones were read by immunoSEQ multiplex PCR, and TCRdb kept only the in-frame ones, dropping some. The sample has 150,000 to 180,000 clones, under 85% seen once. The sequenced material came from peripheral blood. The receptors originated from a man in his sixties with COVID-19, enrolled during active disease. Each CDR3 is given without its conserved first and last residue.

V	J	CDR3
TRBV4-1	TRBJ1-1	ASSQPRTGYTEAF
TRBV7-2	TRBJ2-7	ASSLDAGIYEQY
TRBV4-3	TRBJ2-5	ASSQGRTSGGYQETQY
TRBV28	TRBJ1-1	ASTLASRPRAF
TRBV7-9	TRBJ2-6	ASSFMGANVLT
TRBV28	TRBJ1-4	ASSPHGTATNEKLF
TRBV28	TRBJ2-1	ASSPGTGAHNEQF
TRBV5-1	TRBJ1-2	ASSPGQGRGYT
TRBV6-1	TRBJ1-2	ASSESGNNYGYT
TRBV7-3	TRBJ1-3	ASSFSGVGDTIY
TRBV11-3	TRBJ2-7	ASHPRAREDEQY
TRBV2	TRBJ2-4	ASTAEGGPTDIQY
TRBV7-2	TRBJ2-2	ASSLVARSTGELF
TRBV9	TRBJ1-1	ASSPNGQVITEAF
TRBV9	TRBJ1-1	ASSLKITGEETEAF
TRBV18	TRBJ2-7	ASSPLQGGEQY
TRBV20-1	TRBJ1-2	SASPWTAGYT
TRBV6-1	TRBJ1-5	ASSEVPGWITQPQH
TRBV4-1	TRBJ1-6	AGKDRGESIGSYNSPLH
TRBV7-8	TRBJ1-2	ASSGGGNYGYT
TRBV27	TRBJ1-6	ASSMTGWSPLH
TRBV19	TRBJ1-4	ASSRDTPNEKLF
TRBV7-2	TRBJ2-1	ASSLAVRTGLAEQF
TRBV24-1	TRBJ2-5	ATSDSDRGQTQY
TRBV6-4	TRBJ1-6	ASSDSIRDREDSPLH
TRBV7-9	TRBJ2-3	ASSSKGGEDTQY
TRBV27	TRBJ2-2	ASSLPSGQLNTGELF
TRBV29-1	TRBJ1-1	SVQGSNTEAF
TRBV2	TRBJ1-4	ASRGRENEKLF
TRBV28	TRBJ1-1	ASSSPFRGGNTEAF
TRBV6-2/TRBV6-3	TRBJ1-1	ASTYRTVNTEAF
TRBV4-3	TRBJ2-5	ASSQVKSQWTSGEETQY
TRBV28	TRBJ1-2	ASSLYGQGSYGYT
TRBV7-2	TRBJ2-7	ASSSGTVLYEQY
TRBV18	TRBJ1-5	ASSHGTGLNQPQH
TRBV13	TRBJ2-7	ASSLALSYEQY
TRBV6-2/TRBV6-3	TRBJ2-5	ASSYGGRELVETQY
TRBV6-5	TRBJ1-4	ASSSSGFQGLF
TRBV3-1/TRBV3-2	TRBJ1-1	ASSQGQIEAF
TRBV3-1/TRBV3-2	TRBJ1-1	ASSRSGRGTEAF
TRBV5-6	TRBJ1-2	ASSLGPFGTGGHGYT